The present TCR beta chain was sequenced within a study of immune reconstitution after stem cell transplant in scleroderma. This clonotype was seen more than once but under ten times. CDR1 is DFQATT, CDR2 SNEGSKA, per germline (reference sequence). The CDR3 sequence is 16 residues long. V dropped 3 bases and J dropped 1; count of bases not matched to a gene: 7. Using its own MiXCR run on the RT-PCR reads, TCRdb lists one record per CDR3 protein. The sample gives a few thousand distinct CDR3 sequences, less than 10% of which show up once; 10% is in the top ten. Sampling was conducted before or after autologous hematopoietic stem cell transplantation (not recorded which). This clonotype was sampled from a male donor with systemic sclerosis. This sequence joins TRBV20-1 and TRBJ2-5, with 11 bases aligning to TRBD2. CDR3 loop: CSASPQLAGVQETQYF. DNA for the CDR3: TGCAGTGCTAGCCCACAACTAGCGGGGGTCCAAGAGACCCAGTACTTC.